This TCR beta chain emerged from a study of T cells in pancreatic ductal adenocarcinoma. Selected pancreatic ductal adenocarcinoma patients had undergone surgery without neoadjuvant therapy. Using immunoSEQ multiplex PCR, the repertoire was profiled, and TCRdb retains in-frame clones only, with some absent. The sample lists 97,000 or so clones, over 90% seen once, with roughly 3.1% in the top ten. V dropped 3 bases and J dropped 11; count of bases not matched to a gene: 3. The germline V gene has CDR1 SQVTM and CDR2 ANQGSEA. The CDR3 has 11 amino acids. The receptor was derived from a human donor with pancreatic ductal adenocarcinoma. The sample comprised PBMCs. V and J are TRBV29-1 and TRBJ2-1, with 8 bases aligning to TRBD2. CDR3 residues: CSVETSVKQFF. In DNA form, the CDR3 reads TGCAGCGTTGAGACTAGCGTGAAGCAGTTCTTC.